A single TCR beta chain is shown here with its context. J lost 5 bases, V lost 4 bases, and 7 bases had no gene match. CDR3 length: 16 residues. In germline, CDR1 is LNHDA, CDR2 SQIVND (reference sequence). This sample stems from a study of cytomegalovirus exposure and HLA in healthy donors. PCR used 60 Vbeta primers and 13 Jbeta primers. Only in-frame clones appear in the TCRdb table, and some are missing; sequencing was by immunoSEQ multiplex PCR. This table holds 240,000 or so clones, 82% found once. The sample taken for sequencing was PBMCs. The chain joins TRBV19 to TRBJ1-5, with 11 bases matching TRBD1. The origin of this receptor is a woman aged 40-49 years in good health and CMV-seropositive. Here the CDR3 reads CASSRIRDRGDQPQHF. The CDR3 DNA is TGTGCCAGTAGTAGAATTCGGGACAGGGGGGATCAGCCCCAGCATTTT.